The source of this TCR beta chain is a study of T-cell memory formation after mild COVID-19. One entry per CDR3 protein, called by TCRdb with MiXCR from the 5' RACE reads. This table holds roughly 450,000 distinct CDR3 sequences, 15% to 20% found once. This CDR3 has 14 residues. With 5 bases clipped from V and 5 bases from J, the junction kept 4 bases outside the gene matches. Germline V lookup: CDR1 SGHTA, CDR2 FQGNSA. This rearrangement joins TRBV7-2 to TRBJ2-2; 8 bases align to TRBD2. The specimen sequenced was PBMCs or a T cell subset sorted from them (not recorded which). The TCR sequence derives from an adult woman who had mild COVID-19 (a few samples of this study predate the infection). Cell type and time point are not known. As DNA, the CDR3 is TGTGCCAGCAGCACGGGACTAGTTACCGGGGAGCTGTTTTTT. This codes for CASSTGLVTGELFF.